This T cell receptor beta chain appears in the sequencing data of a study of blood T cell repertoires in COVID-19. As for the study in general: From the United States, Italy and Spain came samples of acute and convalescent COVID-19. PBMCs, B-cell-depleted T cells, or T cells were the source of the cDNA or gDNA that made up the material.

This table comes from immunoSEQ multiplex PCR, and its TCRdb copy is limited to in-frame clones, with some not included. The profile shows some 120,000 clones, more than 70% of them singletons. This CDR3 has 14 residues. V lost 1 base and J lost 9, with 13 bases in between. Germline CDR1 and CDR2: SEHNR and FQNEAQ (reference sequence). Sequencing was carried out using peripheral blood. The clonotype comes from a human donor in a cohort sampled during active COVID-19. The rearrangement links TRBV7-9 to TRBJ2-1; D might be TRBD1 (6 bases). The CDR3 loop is CASSLVGGWSEQFF. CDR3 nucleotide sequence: TGTGCCAGCAGCTTAGTAGGGGGATGGAGTGAGCAGTTCTTC.